The source of this T cell receptor (beta chain) is a study of OX40 agonist ivuxolimab in advanced cancers. About the study: Partial responses were seen in three patients, one with hepatocellular carcinoma and two with cutaneous melanoma. Study-wide findings and caveats: Still undetermined is the antigen specificity of the expanded peripheral T cells.

Concerning this clone: The antigen is unknown.

The investigators sampled blood at baseline, at cycle 4 day 1, and at cycle 7 day 1. TCRdb's copy holds only in-frame clones and misses some; the assay was immunoSEQ multiplex PCR. There are about 89,000 clones in the sample; just over 90% occur only once, and roughly 0.64% lies in the top ten. Per germline, CDR1 GTSNPN and CDR2 SVGIG (reference sequence). This CDR3 is built from 14 residues. V lost 0 bases and J 1 base, leaving 9 bases between the germline ends. This specimen consisted of CD4+ or CD8+ T cells sorted from blood, obtained in a trial of the OX40 agonist ivuxolimab. The source is an adult with an advanced solid tumor such as melanoma, head and neck, liver or kidney cancer. The chain links TRBV30 to TRBJ1-1; no clear D gene. This chain's CDR3 is CAWSVLGGNTEAFF. Written as DNA, the CDR3 is TGTGCCTGGAGTGTACTAGGTGGGAACACTGAAGCTTTCTTT. Based on the CDR3 plus reference TRBV30 and TRBJ1-1, the full variable domain is SQTIHQWPATLVQPVGSPLSLECTVEGTSNPNLYWYRQAAGRGLQLLFYSVGIGQISSEVPQNLSASRPQDRQFILSSKKLLLSDSGFYLCAWSVLGGNTEAFFGQGTRLTVV.